Below are 25 T cell receptor beta chains sequenced from a single sample in a study of T cells in Graves' hyperthyroidism and ophthalmopathy. Amplified regions were TCR beta CDR3 sequences from RNA transcripts. With the HTBI primer set, the TCR CDR3 went through a first round of RT-PCR. Via MiXCR, TCRdb re-called the multiplex PCR reads, giving one row per CDR3 protein. This repertoire shows 500,000 to 600,000 distinct CDR3 sequences, 35% to 55% found once; its top ten account for around a fifth. Sequenced sample: peripheral blood or thyroid tissue (not recorded which). The receptor set was obtained from an adult woman with Graves' disease, either hyperthyroidism or ophthalmopathy (not recorded which).

This chain uses TRBV19 with TRBJ1-6; 9 positions match TRBD1. Germline V gene data show CDR1 as LNHDA and CDR2 as SQIVND (reference sequence). The CDR3 runs 16 residues. Trimming at V came to 3 bases and at J to 8 bases, leaving 8 bases not matched to a gene. The CDR3 coding sequence is TGTGCCAGTAGTATTTCCGGGACAGGGTCGCATTCACCCCTCCACTTT. The encoded protein is CASSISGTGSHSPLHF.

This clonotype was seen just once. The chain combines TRBV7-2 with TRBJ2-7; 14 bases agree with TRBD2. The CDR3 is 17 amino acids. V shed 5 bases, J shed 7 bases, and the junction held 13 bases outside the gene matches. CDR1 is SGHTA, CDR2 FQGNSA, per germline. The CDR3 sequence: CASSPGTSGSHRWEQYF. CDR3 DNA sequence: TGTGCCAGCAGCCCCGGGACTAGCGGGAGCCATCGTTGGGAGCAGTACTTC.

The chain has TRBV7-9 and TRBJ1-5; unclear D gene. The CDR3 loop spans 12 amino acids. Germline V lookup: CDR1 SEHNR, CDR2 FQNEAQ (reference sequence). Trimming left V 5 bases short and J 11 bases short, with 13 bases between. CDR3 coding DNA: TGTGCCAGCAGCCCCACTAGGGAGACCCAGCATTTT. Amino acid sequence: CASSPTRETQHF.

The chain combines TRBV10-3 with TRBJ2-2; 8 nucleotides align to TRBD1. V shed 5 bases, J shed 5 bases, and the junction held 4 bases outside the gene matches. CDR3 length: 14 residues. Germline V gene data show CDR1 as ENHRY and CDR2 as SYGVKD. CDR3 coding DNA: TGTGCCATCAGTCAGGGGGCAGGGACCGGGGAGCTGTTTTTT. The encoded protein is CAISQGAGTGELFF.

This clonotype was seen at least ten times. V is TRBV5-1 and J is TRBJ1-1; 11 bases are a match to TRBD1. Germline trimming cut 4 bases from V and 8 bases from J; bases unmatched to any gene: 10. Looked up from germline, CDR1 is SGHRS and CDR2 is YFSETQ. The CDR3 totals 15 residues. The CDR3: CASSARDRGVPEAFF. Written as DNA, the CDR3 is TGCGCCAGCAGCGCTCGGGACAGGGGGGTCCCGGAAGCTTTCTTT.

This clonotype was recorded many times. The chain has TRBV13 and TRBJ1-2; D unclear. Germline CDR1 and CDR2: PRHDT and FYEKMQ (reference sequence). V lost 7 bases, J lost 6 bases, and 21 bases lay in between. The CDR3 spans 15 residues. CDR3 residues: CASMMAGRYADGYTF. The CDR3 DNA is TGTGCCAGCATGATGGCTGGACGGTATGCGGATGGCTACACCTTC.

Remarks on this clonotype: It is likely a read error, because the conserved phenylalanine at the end of the CDR3 is missing. The chain is built from TRBV14 and TRBJ2-6; unclear D gene. The CDR3 length is 17 residues. Germline assignment: CDR1 SGHDN and CDR2 FVKESK. V lost 5 bases to trimming and J lost 0 bases, with 14 bases between them. The CDR3 here is CASSSPGRASGANVLTL. The CDR3 DNA reads as TGTGCCAGCAGCTCTCCAGGCAGAGCCTCTGGGGCCAACGTCCTGACTCTC.

Ten or more counts support this clonotype. The chain is built from TRBV7-9 and TRBJ1-3; no reliable D call. The V gene lost 0 bases and the J gene lost 4 bases, with 16 bases spanning the gap. The CDR3 extends over 17 amino acids. The V gene's germline CDR1 is SEHNR and CDR2 FQNEAQ (reference sequence). CDR3 sequence: CASSLASPQRPGNTIYF. DNA of the CDR3: TGTGCCAGCAGCTTAGCGTCCCCTCAGAGACCGGGAAACACCATATATTTT.

The genes are TRBV19 and TRBJ1-5, with D tentatively TRBD1 (5 bases). The V gene's germline CDR1 is LNHDA and CDR2 SQIVND (reference sequence). This CDR3 comprises 13 residues. With 4 bases removed from V and 5 bases from J, the gap between germline ends came to 9 bases. The CDR3 DNA follows: TGTGCCAGTAGTAGGGGGTTGGATCAGCCCCAGCATTTT. This translates into CASSRGLDQPQHF.

The rearrangement links TRBV15 to TRBJ1-1; 12 bases line up with TRBD1. CDR3 length equals 15 residues. The germline V gene has CDR1 LNHNV and CDR2 YYDKDF (reference sequence). The V gene end was trimmed by 4 bases and the J gene end by 5 bases; junction bases not matched to a gene: 5. The CDR3 DNA sequence: TGTGCCACCAGCAAGGGACAGGGGGCCGGAACTGAAGCTTTCTTT. Translating it yields CATSKGQGAGTEAFF.

As concerns this clonotype: The CDR3 ends on some other residue instead of the conserved phenylalanine or tryptophan, so this is likely a read error. It is unclear where the CDR3 begins or ends on the DNA, so no DNA is shown, and the CDR3 is as TCRdb lists it. This rearrangement joins TRBV7-2 to TRBJ1-6. Termini included, the CDR3 measures 8 amino acids. The germline CDR1 and CDR2 sequences are SGHTA and FQGNSA. The CDR3 sequence: CASSLGPS.

This chain links TRBV7-2 with TRBJ1-2; D is undetermined. This CDR3 comprises 15 residues. From germline, CDR1 is SGHTA and CDR2 FQGNSA. V was pared by 2 bases and J by 4 bases, with 14 bases between. CDR3 in amino acids: CASSLLPATVYGYTF. CDR3 DNA: TGTGCCAGCAGCTTACTGCCAGCGACCGTCTATGGCTACACCTTC.

This clonotype was seen repeatedly, ten times or more. The rearrangement uses TRBV10-3 and TRBJ2-5, with D perhaps TRBD1 (5 bases). This CDR3 is 16 amino acids long. Trimming removed 10 bases from V and 1 base from J, with 22 bases in between. Germline-derived CDR1 and CDR2 are ENHRY and SYGVKD. In nucleotides, the CDR3 is TGTGCCACAAGGATAGGGGTTGACGTTGGCCAAGAGACCCAGTACTTC. Translation: CATRIGVDVGQETQYF.

The chain recombines TRBV27 with TRBJ1-5; D is possibly TRBD1 (6 bases). This CDR3 region has 16 residues. Trimming cost V 11 bases and J 7 bases, with 27 bases left between them. Germline values: CDR1 MNHEY, CDR2 SMNVEV (reference sequence). The CDR3 DNA is TGTGCCCGTCCGACACGACTCGACAGGCATGGCCAGCCCCAGCATTTT. It codes for CARPTRLDRHGQPQHF.

This clonotype has a count of ten or more. The chain has TRBV5-1 and TRBJ2-5, with 8 bases fitting TRBD2. This CDR3 has 15 residues. Germline V lookup: CDR1 SGHRS, CDR2 YFSETQ. Trimming removed 4 bases from V and 4 bases from J; junction bases left unmatched: 9. In DNA, the CDR3 is TGCGCCAGCAGCACAACCGGGGGGGCTGGAGAGACCCAGTACTTC. It is translated as CASSTTGGAGETQYF.

This clonotype was observed at least ten times. This chain links TRBV11-2 with TRBJ2-2; D perhaps matches TRBD1 (6 bases). The CDR3 loop spans 16 amino acids. The ends were cut back, 5 bases at V and 0 bases at J, with 13 bases in the middle. Germline V lookup: CDR1 SGHAT, CDR2 FQNNGV. CDR3 loop: CASSTRTETNTGELFF. The CDR3 bases are TGTGCCAGCAGCACCCGGACAGAAACGAACACCGGGGAGCTGTTTTTT.

The chain links TRBV28 to TRBJ2-7; no reliable D call. Trimming shortened V by 7 bases and J by 2 bases, and 12 bases separated the two germline ends. The CDR3 is 13 amino acids. Germline V gives CDR1 MDHEN, CDR2 SYDVKM. In DNA form, the CDR3 reads TGTGCCAGCACTCGGCTAAGGACCTACGAGCAGTACTTC. Its protein is CASTRLRTYEQYF.

The chain employs TRBV5-1 and TRBJ2-2; TRBD1 matches at 7 bases. This CDR3 contains 16 residues. V gave up 4 bases and J gave up 3 bases; unmatched junction bases: 9. The germline gives CDR1 SGHRS, CDR2 YFSETQ. This CDR3 reads CASSEGQWHYTGELFF. As DNA, the CDR3 is TGCGCCAGCAGCGAGGGACAGTGGCATTACACCGGGGAGCTGTTTTTT.

The gene calls are TRBV7-6 and TRBJ2-5; weak D call: TRBD1 (6 bases). The CDR3 sequence is 13 residues long. V lost 5 bases and J 5 bases, leaving 12 bases between the germline ends. Looked up from germline, CDR1 is SGHVS and CDR2 is FNYEAQ. In nucleotides, the CDR3 is TGTGCCAGCAGCAATTCAGGGGTGGAGACCCAGTACTTC. This codes for CASSNSGVETQYF.

This clonotype was recorded at least ten times. This chain joins TRBV5-1 and TRBJ2-7; tentatively, D is TRBD2 (5 bases). The V gene's germline CDR1 is SGHRS and CDR2 YFSETQ. This CDR3 comprises 15 residues. V lost 4 bases to trimming and J lost 7 bases, with 21 bases between them. CDR3 sequence (DNA): TGCGCCAGCAGCCCTATTGGACTCTATCCGCGGGAGCAGTACTTC. Translation: CASSPIGLYPREQYF.

This clonotype was recorded at least ten times. V and J are TRBV9 and TRBJ1-4; D uncertain. V lost 3 bases to trimming and J lost 7 bases, with 16 bases between them. The CDR3 is made up of 15 amino acids. The germline gives CDR1 SGDLS, CDR2 YYNGEE. The CDR3 DNA reads TGTGCCAGCAGCGAAGGGAGGGAGAGGTTTGAAAAACTGTTTTTT. Its translation: CASSEGRERFEKLFF.

This clonotype was seen ten or more times. The chain has TRBV2 and TRBJ1-1; 10 positions agree with TRBD1. CDR1 and CDR2 (germline): SNHLY, FYNNEI. CDR3 length equals 14 residues. The ends lost 9 bases at V and 1 base at J; junction bases unmatched: 5. Here the CDR3 DNA reads TGTGCCAGTAGGACAGGGGGTCCGAACACTGAAGCTTTCTTT. Its translation: CASRTGGPNTEAFF.

The CDR3 DNA sequence: TGTGCCAGCAGCGGATCCCGGGACGGGCAGTCTGGGGCCAACGTCCTGACTTTC. This encodes CASSGSRDGQSGANVLTF. V gene TRBV9 combines with J gene TRBJ2-6, with D tentatively TRBD1 or TRBD2 (5 bases each). CDR3 length: 18 amino acids. Between the trimmed V and J ends, which lost 3 bases and 1 base, there was a span of 17 bases. Per germline, CDR1 SGDLS and CDR2 YYNGEE. The full variable domain, in which reference TRBV9 and TRBJ2-6 provide the parts outside the CDR3, is DSGVTQTPKHLITATGQRVTLRCSPRSGDLSVYWYQQSLDQGLQFLIQYYNGEERAKGNILERFSAQQFPDLHSELNLSSLELGDSALYFCASSGSRDGQSGANVLTFGAGSRLTVL.

This clonotype was recorded at least ten times. V is TRBV5-4 and J is TRBJ2-7; 10 bases agree with TRBD2. After removal of 3 bases from V and 6 bases from J, the junction contained 12 bases not matched to a gene. Germline V CDR1 and CDR2: SGHNT, YYREEE (reference sequence). The length of the CDR3 is 16 residues. The CDR3 DNA follows: TGTGCCAGCAGCTCACCGGGGGCTAGCGGGAGTTCCGAGCAGTACTTC. This gives the protein CASSSPGASGSSEQYF.

This clonotype was seen at least ten times. This rearrangement joins TRBV9 to TRBJ1-2; D not certain. CDR1 SGDLS and CDR2 YYNGEE come from the germline V gene. V dropped 5 bases and J dropped 11 bases, with 19 bases sitting between them. The CDR3 runs 13 residues. The CDR3 sequence: CASRDLATPTYTF. The CDR3 DNA follows: TGTGCCAGCAGAGACCTGGCGACCCCCACTTACACCTTC.